A single sample is the source of the 4 T cell receptor beta chains below, sequenced in a study of T-cell memory formation after mild COVID-19. TCRdb analysed the 5' RACE reads with MiXCR anew, one entry per CDR3 protein. The sample holds about 150,000 distinct CDR3 sequences, almost 25% seen once. Sequencing was carried out using PBMCs or a T cell subset sorted from them (not recorded which). The receptors here all came from an adult woman who had mild COVID-19 (a few samples of this study predate the infection). Cell type and time point are not known.

This clonotype was seen only a few times. This chain connects TRBV29-1 to TRBJ2-3; the match to TRBD1 covers 7 bases. V shed 6 bases and J 3 bases; nucleotides not matched to a gene: 9. The CDR3 covers 14 residues. Germline lookup yields CDR1 SQVTM and CDR2 ANQGSEA. CDR3 DNA sequence: TGCAGCGTCCACACAGGGGTCAGGACAGATACGCAGTATTTT. It encodes CSVHTGVRTDTQYF.

The table lists this clonotype with a few counts. The chain is built from TRBV29-1 and TRBJ2-1, with D possibly TRBD2 on 6 matching bases. V dropped 3 bases and J dropped 8 bases, with 11 bases sitting between them. The CDR3 runs to 12 residues. Germline V CDR1 and CDR2: SQVTM, ANQGSEA. CDR3: CSVEISGYEQFF. The CDR3 region has the DNA TGCAGCGTTGAGATTAGCGGCTATGAGCAGTTCTTC.

The genes are TRBV12-3 or TRBV12-4 and TRBJ1-5, with D possibly TRBD1 on 5 matching bases. Trimming cost V 5 bases and J 9 bases, with 8 bases left between them. The CDR3 runs 11 residues. The CDR3 DNA sequence: TGTGCCAGCAGTAACACAGGGCCCCAGCATTTT. Amino acid sequence: CASSNTGPQHF.

This sequence joins TRBV12-3 or TRBV12-4 and TRBJ2-5; tentative D call: TRBD2 (5 bases). V gave up 5 bases and J gave up 10 bases, with 23 bases separating them. This CDR3 is built from 15 residues. The CDR3 loop is CASSKPEAQQRDQYF. For the CDR3, the DNA is TGTGCCAGCAGTAAGCCGGAGGCACAGCAGAGGGACCAGTACTTC.